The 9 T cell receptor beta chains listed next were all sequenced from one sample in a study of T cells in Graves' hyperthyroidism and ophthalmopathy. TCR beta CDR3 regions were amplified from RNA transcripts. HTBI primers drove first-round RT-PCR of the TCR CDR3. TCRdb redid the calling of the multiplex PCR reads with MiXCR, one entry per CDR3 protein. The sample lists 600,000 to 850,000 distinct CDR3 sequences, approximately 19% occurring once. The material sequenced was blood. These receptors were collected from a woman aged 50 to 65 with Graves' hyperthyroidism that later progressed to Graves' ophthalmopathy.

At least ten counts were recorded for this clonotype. In nucleotides, the CDR3 is TGTGCCAGCAGAAAGGGACAGGCGTCATCACGAGGGAATCAGCCCCAGCATTTT. This sequence encodes CASRKGQASSRGNQPQHF. The chain uses TRBV6-1 and TRBJ1-5; 8 bases are a match to TRBD1. Trimming cost V 6 bases and J 4 bases; bases outside gene matches: 17. The CDR3 contains 18 residues. CDR1 MNHNS and CDR2 SASEGT come from the germline V gene.

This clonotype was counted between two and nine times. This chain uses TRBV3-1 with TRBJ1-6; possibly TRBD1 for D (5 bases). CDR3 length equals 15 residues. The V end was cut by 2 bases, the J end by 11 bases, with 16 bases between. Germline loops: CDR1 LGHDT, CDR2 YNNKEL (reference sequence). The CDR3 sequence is CASSQWEGRGPPLHF. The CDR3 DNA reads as TGTGCCAGCAGCCAATGGGAGGGACGCGGGCCACCCCTCCACTTT.

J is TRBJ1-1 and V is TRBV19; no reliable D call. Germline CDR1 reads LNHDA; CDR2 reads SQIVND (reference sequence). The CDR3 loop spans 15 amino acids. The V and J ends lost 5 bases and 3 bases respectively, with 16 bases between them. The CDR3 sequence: CASSSISTTDTEAFF. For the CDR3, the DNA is TGTGCCAGTAGTTCAATATCCACAACGGACACTGAAGCTTTCTTT.

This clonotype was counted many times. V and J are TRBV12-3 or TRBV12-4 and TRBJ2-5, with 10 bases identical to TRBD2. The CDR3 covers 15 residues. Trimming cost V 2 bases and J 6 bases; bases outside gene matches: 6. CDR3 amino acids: CASSLLTSGEQTQYF. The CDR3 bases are TGTGCCAGCAGTTTATTAACTAGCGGGGAGCAGACCCAGTACTTC.

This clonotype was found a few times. The CDR3 reads CSARRDRANEKLFF. The DNA for the CDR3 is TGCAGTGCTAGACGGGACAGGGCTAATGAAAAACTGTTTTTT. The gene calls are TRBV20-1 and TRBJ1-4; 9 nucleotides line up with TRBD1. Germline V lookup: CDR1 DFQATT, CDR2 SNEGSKA (reference sequence). V gave up 2 bases and J gave up 3 bases; unmatched junction bases: 1. CDR3 length: 14 amino acids.

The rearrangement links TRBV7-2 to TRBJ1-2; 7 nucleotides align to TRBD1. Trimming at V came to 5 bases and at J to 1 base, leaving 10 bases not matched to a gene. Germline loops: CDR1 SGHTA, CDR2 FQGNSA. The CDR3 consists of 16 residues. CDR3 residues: CASSPSEGALNYGYTF. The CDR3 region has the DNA TGTGCCAGCAGCCCTTCGGAGGGGGCTCTTAACTATGGCTACACCTTC.

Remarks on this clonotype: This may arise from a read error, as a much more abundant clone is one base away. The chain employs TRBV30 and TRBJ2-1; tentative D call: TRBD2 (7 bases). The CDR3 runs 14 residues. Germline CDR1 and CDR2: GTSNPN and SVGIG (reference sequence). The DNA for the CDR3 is TGTCCCTGGATGGAGGGGGGGCCGTGGATTGAGCAGTTCTTC. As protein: CPWMEGGPWIEQFF.

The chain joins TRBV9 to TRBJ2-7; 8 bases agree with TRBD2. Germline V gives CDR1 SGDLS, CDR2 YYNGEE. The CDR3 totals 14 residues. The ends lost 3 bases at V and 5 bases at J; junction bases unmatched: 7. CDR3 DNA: TGTGCCAGCAGCGACCCGGCGGGGGGCGACGAGCAGTACTTC. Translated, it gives CASSDPAGGDEQYF.

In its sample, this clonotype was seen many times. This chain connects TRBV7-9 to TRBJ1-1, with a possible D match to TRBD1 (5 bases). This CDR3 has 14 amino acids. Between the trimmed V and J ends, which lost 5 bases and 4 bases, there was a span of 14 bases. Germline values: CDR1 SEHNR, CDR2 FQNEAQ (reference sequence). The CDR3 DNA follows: TGTGCCAGCAGCAACCACGGGGGATCCACTGAAGCTTTCTTT. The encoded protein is CASSNHGGSTEAFF. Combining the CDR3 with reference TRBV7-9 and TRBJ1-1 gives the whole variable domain DTGVSQNPRHKITKRGQNVTFRCDPISEHNRLYWYRQTLGQGPEFLTYFQNEAQLEKSRLLSDRFSAERPKGSFSTLEIQRTEQGDSAMYLCASSNHGGSTEAFFGQGTRLTVV.